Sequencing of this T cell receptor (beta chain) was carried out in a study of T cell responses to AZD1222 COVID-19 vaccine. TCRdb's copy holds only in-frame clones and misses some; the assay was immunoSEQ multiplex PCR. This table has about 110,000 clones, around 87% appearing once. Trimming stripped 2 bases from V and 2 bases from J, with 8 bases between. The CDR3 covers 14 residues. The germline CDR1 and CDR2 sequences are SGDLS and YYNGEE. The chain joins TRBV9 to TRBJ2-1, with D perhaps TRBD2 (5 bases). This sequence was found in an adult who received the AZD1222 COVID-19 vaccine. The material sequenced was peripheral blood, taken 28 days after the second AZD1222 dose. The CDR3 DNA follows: TGTGCCAGCAGCGTTCTGGGAGCCTACAATGAGCAGTTCTTC. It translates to CASSVLGAYNEQFF. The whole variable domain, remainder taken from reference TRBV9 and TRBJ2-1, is DSGVTQTPKHLITATGQRVTLRCSPRSGDLSVYWYQQSLDQGLQFLIQYYNGEERAKGNILERFSAQQFPDLHSELNLSSLELGDSALYFCASSVLGAYNEQFFGPGTRLTVL.